The sequence of this TCR beta chain was determined in a study of blood T cell repertoires in COVID-19. Looking at the study overall: Acute and convalescent COVID-19 samples came from the United States, Italy and Spain.

Assay: immunoSEQ multiplex PCR; the TCRdb copy retains only in-frame clones and omits some. This table has roughly 87,000 clones, over 75% appearing once. Germline-derived CDR1 and CDR2 are SGHNT and YYREEE (reference sequence). V was clipped by 4 bases and J by 0 bases; unmatched bases: 2. The CDR3 sequence is 14 residues long. The TCR was taken from a woman in her 70s with acute or convalescent COVID-19. The sequenced sample consisted of peripheral blood. The rearrangement uses TRBV5-4 and TRBJ2-5; TRBD2 matches 8 bases. CDR3 sequence reads: CASSIAGNQETQYF. DNA for the CDR3: TGTGCCAGCAGCATAGCGGGGAACCAAGAGACCCAGTACTTC.